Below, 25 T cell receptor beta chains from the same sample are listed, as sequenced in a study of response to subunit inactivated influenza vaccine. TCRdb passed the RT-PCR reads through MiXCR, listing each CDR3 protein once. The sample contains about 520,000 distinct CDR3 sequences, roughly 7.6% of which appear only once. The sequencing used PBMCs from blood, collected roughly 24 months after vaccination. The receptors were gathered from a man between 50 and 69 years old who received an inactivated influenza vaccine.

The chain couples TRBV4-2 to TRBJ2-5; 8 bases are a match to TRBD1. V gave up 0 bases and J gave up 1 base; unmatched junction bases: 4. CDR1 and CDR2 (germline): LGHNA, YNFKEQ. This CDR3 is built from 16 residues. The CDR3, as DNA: TGTGCCAGCAGCCAAGAGGACAGGGATTCCCAAGAGACCCAGTACTTC. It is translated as CASSQEDRDSQETQYF.

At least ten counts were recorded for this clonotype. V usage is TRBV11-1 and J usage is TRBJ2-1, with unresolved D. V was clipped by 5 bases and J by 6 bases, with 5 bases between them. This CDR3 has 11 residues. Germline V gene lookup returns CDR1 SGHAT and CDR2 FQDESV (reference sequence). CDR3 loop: CASSRVNEQFF. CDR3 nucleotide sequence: TGTGCCAGCAGCCGCGTCAATGAGCAGTTCTTC.

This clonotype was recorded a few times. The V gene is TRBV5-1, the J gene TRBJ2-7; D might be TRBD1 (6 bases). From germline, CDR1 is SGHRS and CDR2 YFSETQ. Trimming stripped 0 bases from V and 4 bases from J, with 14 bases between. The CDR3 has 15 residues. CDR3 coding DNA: TGCGCCAGCAGCTTGGTTCCGGGACAAAATTACGAGCAGTACTTC. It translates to CASSLVPGQNYEQYF.

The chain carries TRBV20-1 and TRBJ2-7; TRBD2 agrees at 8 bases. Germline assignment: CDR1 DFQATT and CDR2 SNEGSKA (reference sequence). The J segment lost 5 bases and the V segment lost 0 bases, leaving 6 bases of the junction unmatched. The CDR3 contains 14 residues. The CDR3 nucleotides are TGCAGTGCTAGAGACCCGGCGGGGGGCAACGAGCAGTACTTC. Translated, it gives CSARDPAGGNEQYF.

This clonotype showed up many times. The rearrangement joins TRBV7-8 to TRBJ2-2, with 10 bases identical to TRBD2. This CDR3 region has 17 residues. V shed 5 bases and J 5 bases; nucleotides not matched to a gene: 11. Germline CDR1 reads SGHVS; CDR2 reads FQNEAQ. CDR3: CASSLGLAERRTGELFF. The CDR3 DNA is TGTGCCAGCAGCCTTGGACTAGCGGAGAGGCGGACCGGGGAGCTGTTTTTT.

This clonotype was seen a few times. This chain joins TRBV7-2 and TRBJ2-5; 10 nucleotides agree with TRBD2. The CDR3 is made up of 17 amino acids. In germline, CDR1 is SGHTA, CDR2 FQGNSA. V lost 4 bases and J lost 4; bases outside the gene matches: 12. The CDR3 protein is CASSSPGLAGVRETQYF. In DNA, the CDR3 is TGTGCCAGCAGCTCTCCGGGGCTAGCGGGAGTTCGAGAGACCCAGTACTTC. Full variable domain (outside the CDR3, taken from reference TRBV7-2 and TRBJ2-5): GAGVSQSPSNKVTEKGKDVELRCDPISGHTALYWYRQSLGQGLEFLIYFQGNSAPDKSGLPSDRFSAERTGGSVSTLTIQRTQQEDSAVYLCASSSPGLAGVRETQYFGPGTRLLVL.

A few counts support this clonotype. The CDR3 coding sequence is TGTGCCAGCAGTGCCACCTCCCCTCCCCGGGACAAAAACATTCAGTACTTC. Protein sequence: CASSATSPPRDKNIQYF. The J gene is TRBJ2-4, the V gene TRBV2, with a tentative D call TRBD2 (5 bases). V dropped 4 bases and J dropped 3 bases, with 19 bases sitting between them. CDR3 length: 17 amino acids. The germline gives CDR1 SNHLY, CDR2 FYNNEI.

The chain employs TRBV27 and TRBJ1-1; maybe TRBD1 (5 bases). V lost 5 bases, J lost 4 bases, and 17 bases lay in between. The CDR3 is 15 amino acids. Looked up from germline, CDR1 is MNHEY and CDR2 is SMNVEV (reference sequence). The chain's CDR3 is CASSLQLGVGTEAFF. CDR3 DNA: TGTGCCAGCAGTCTCCAACTGGGGGTGGGCACTGAAGCTTTCTTT.

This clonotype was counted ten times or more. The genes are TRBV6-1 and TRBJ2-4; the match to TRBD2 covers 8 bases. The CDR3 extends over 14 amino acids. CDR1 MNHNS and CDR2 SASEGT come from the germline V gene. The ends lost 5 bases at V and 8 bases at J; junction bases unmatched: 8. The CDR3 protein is CASSPGVSGDIQYF. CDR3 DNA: TGTGCCAGCAGTCCCGGGGTTAGCGGGGACATTCAGTACTTC.

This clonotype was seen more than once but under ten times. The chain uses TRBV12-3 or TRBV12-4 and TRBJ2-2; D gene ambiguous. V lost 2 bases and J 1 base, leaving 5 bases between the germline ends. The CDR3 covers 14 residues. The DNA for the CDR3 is TGTGCCAGCAGTTTATCTGAGAACACCGGGGAGCTGTTTTTT. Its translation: CASSLSENTGELFF.

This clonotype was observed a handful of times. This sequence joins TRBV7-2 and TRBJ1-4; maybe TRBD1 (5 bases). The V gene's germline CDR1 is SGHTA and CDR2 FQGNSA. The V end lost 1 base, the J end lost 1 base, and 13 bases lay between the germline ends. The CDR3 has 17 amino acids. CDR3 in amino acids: CASSLVGGRLTNEKLFF. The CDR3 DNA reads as TGTGCCAGCAGCTTAGTCGGGGGACGGTTAACTAATGAAAAACTGTTTTTT. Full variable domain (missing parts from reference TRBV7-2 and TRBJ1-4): GAGVSQSPSNKVTEKGKDVELRCDPISGHTALYWYRQSLGQGLEFLIYFQGNSAPDKSGLPSDRFSAERTGGSVSTLTIQRTQQEDSAVYLCASSLVGGRLTNEKLFFGSGTQLSVL.

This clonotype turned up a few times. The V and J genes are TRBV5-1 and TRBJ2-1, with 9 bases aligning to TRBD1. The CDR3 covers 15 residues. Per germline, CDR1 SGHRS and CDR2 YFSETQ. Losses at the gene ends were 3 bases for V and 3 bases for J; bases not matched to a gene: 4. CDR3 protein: CASSSGTGYYNEQFF. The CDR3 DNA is TGCGCCAGCAGCTCCGGGACAGGGTACTACAATGAGCAGTTCTTC.

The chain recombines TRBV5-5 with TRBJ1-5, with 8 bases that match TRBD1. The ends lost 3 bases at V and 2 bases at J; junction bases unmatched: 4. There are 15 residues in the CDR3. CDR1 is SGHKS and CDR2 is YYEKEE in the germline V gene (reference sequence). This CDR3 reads CASSSRQGRNQPQHF. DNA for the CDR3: TGTGCCAGCAGCTCACGACAGGGGCGCAATCAGCCCCAGCATTTT.

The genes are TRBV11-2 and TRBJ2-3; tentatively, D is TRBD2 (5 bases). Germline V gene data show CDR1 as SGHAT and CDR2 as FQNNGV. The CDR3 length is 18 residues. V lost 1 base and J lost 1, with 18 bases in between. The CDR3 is CASSLGDQRPLGTDTQYF. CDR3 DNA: TGTGCCAGCAGCTTAGGTGATCAGCGGCCCTTGGGCACAGATACGCAGTATTTT.

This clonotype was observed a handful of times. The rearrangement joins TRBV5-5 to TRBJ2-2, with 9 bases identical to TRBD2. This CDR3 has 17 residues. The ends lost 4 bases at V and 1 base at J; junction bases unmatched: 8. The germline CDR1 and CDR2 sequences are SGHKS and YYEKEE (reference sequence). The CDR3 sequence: CASSALAGGLNTGELFF. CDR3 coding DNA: TGTGCCAGCAGCGCACTGGCGGGGGGGTTGAACACCGGGGAGCTGTTTTTT.

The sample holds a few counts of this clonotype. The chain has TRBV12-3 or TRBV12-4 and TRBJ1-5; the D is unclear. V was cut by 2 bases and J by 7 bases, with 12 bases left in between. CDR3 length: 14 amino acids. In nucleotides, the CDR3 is TGTGCCAGCAGTTTATCGTCAGTTGTCCAGCCCCAGCATTTT. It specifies CASSLSSVVQPQHF.

The CDR3 nucleotides are TGTGCCAGCAGCACGGAGTCGGGGGCAAGCAATCAGCCCCAGCATTTT. Its protein is CASSTESGASNQPQHF. The J gene is TRBJ1-5, the V gene TRBV25-1, with D possibly matching TRBD1 (6 bases). The CDR3 spans 16 residues. Germline CDR1 reads MGHDK; CDR2 reads SYGVNS. With 6 bases removed from V and 1 base from J, the gap between germline ends came to 16 bases.

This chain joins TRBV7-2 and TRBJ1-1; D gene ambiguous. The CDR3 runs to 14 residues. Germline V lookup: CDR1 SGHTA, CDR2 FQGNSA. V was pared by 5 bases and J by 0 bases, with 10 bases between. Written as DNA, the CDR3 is TGTGCCAGCAGCCCACAGTATTTGAACACTGAAGCTTTCTTT. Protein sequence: CASSPQYLNTEAFF. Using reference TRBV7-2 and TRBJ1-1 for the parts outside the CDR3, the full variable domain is GAGVSQSPSNKVTEKGKDVELRCDPISGHTALYWYRQSLGQGLEFLIYFQGNSAPDKSGLPSDRFSAERTGGSVSTLTIQRTQQEDSAVYLCASSPQYLNTEAFFGQGTRLTVV.

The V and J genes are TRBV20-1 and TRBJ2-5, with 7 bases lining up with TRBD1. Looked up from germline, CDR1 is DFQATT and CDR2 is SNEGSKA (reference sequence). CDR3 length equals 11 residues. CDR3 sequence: CRGDREETQYF. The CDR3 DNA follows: TGCAGGGGGGACAGAGAAGAGACCCAGTACTTC.

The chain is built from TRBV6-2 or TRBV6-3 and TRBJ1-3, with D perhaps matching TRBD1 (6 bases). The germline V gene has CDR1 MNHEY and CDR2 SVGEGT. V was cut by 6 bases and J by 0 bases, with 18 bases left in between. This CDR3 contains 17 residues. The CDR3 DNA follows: TGTGCCAGCAGACAGGGACGATTGATCAGCTCTGGAAACACCATATATTTT. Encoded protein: CASRQGRLISSGNTIYF.

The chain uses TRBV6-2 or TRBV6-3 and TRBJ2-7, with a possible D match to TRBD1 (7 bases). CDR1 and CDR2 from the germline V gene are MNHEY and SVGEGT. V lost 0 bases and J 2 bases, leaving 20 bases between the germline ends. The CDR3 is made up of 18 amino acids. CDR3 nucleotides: TGTGCCAGCAGTTACTCGAGGCAGGGGGGAAGTACCCCCTACGAGCAGTACTTC. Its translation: CASSYSRQGGSTPYEQYF.

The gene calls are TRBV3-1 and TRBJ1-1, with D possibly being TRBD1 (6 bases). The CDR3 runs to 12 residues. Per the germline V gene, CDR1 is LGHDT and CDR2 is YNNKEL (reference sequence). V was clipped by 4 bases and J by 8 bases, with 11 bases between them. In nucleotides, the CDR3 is TGTGCCAGCAGCCGGACAGATAACGAAGCTTTCTTT. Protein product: CASSRTDNEAFF.

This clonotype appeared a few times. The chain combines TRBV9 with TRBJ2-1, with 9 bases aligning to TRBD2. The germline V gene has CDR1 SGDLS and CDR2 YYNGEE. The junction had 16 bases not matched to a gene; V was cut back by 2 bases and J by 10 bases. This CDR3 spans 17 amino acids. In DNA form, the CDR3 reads TGTGCCAGCAGCGTCGAAGAAATACTGACTAGCGGAAGCGAGCAGTTCTTC. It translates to CASSVEEILTSGSEQFF.

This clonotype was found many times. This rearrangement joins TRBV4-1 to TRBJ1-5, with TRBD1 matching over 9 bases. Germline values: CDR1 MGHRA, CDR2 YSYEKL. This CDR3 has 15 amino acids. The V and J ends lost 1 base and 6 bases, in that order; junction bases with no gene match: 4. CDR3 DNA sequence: TGCGCCAGCAGCCAAGCACAGGGGGCTTTTCAGCCCCAGCATTTT. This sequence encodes CASSQAQGAFQPQHF.

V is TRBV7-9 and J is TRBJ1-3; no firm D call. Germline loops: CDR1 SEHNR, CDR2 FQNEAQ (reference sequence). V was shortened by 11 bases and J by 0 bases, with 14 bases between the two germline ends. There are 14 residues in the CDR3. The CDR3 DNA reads TGTGCCCTTAGTGTTTCGGACTCTGGAAACACCATATATTTT. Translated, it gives CALSVSDSGNTIYF.